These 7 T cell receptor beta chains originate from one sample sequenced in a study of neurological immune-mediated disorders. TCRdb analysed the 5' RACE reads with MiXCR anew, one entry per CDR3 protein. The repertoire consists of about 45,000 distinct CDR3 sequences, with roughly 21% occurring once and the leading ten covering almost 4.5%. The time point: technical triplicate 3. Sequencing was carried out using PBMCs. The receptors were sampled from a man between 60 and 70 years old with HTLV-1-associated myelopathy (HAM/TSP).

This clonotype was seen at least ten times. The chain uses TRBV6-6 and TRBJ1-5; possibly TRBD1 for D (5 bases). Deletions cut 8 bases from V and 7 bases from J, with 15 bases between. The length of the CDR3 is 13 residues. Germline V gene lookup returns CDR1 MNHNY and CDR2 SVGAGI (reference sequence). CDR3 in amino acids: CASVLGGGQPQHF. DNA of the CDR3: TGTGCCAGCGTCCTGGGGGGAGGGCAGCCCCAGCATTTT.

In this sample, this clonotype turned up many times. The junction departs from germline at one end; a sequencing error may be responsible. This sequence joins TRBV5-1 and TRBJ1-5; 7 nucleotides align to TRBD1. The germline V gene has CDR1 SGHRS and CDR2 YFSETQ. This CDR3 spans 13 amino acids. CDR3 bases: TGCGCCAGCAGACGGGACAGCAAACAGCCCCAGCATTTT. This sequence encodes CASRRDSKQPQHF.

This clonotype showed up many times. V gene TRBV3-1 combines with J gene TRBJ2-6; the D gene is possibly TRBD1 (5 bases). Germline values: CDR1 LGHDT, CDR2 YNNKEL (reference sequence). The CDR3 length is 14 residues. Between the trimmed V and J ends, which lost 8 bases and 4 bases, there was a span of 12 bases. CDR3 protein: CASCRGSGANVLTF. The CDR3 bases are TGTGCCAGCTGTAGGGGCTCCGGGGCCAACGTCCTGACTTTC.

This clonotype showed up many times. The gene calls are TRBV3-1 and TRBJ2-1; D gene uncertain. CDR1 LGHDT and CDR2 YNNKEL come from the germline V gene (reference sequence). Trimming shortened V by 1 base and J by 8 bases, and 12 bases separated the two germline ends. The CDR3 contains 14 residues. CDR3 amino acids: CASSQGVFLDEQFF. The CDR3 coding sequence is TGTGCCAGCAGCCAAGGGGTTTTTTTGGATGAGCAGTTCTTC.

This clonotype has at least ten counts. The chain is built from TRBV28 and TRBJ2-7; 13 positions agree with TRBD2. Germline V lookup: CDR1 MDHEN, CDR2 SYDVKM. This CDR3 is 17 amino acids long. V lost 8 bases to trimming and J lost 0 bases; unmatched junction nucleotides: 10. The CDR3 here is CASSLVGTSGASYEQYF. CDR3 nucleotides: TGTGCCAGCTCGTTGGTCGGGACTAGCGGGGCCTCCTACGAGCAGTACTTC.

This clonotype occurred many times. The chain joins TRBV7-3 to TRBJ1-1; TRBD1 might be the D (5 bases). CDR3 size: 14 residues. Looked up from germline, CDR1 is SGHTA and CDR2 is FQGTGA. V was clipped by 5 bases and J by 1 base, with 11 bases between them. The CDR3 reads CASSGPGRNTEAFF. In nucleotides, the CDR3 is TGTGCCAGCAGCGGACCGGGACGGAACACTGAAGCTTTCTTT. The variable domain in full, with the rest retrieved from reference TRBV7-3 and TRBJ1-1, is GAGVSQTPSNKVTEKGKYVELRCDPISGHTALYWYRQSLGQGPEFLIYFQGTGAADDSGLPNDRFFAVRPEGSVSTLKIQRTERGDSAVYLCASSGPGRNTEAFFGQGTRLTVV.

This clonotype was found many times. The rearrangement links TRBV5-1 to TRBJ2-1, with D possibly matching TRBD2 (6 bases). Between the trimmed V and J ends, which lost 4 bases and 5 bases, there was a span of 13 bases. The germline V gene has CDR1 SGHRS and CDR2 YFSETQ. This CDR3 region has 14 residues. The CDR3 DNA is TGCGCCAGCAGCCCACGTAGCGGCAACAATGAGCAGTTCTTC. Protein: CASSPRSGNNEQFF. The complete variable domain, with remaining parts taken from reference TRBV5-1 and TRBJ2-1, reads KAGVTQTPRYLIKTRGQQVTLSCSPISGHRSVSWYQQTPGQGLQFLFEYFSETQRNKGNFPGRFSGRQFSNSRSEMNVSTLELGDSALYLCASSPRSGNNEQFFGPGTRLTVL.